This T cell receptor beta chain derives from a study of blood T cell repertoires in COVID-19 (TCRdb year 2020). With regard to the full study: Samples covering the acute and convalescent phases of COVID-19 were provided by collaborators in the United States, Italy and Spain. Where HLA class I and class II types were available, the types were taken from metadata supplied by the sample provider, not from assay-based typing. The repertoires were released in a freely available public database meant as a resource for research on the immune response to SARS-CoV-2. The dataset comprised deeply sampled blood TCRbeta repertoires from subjects exposed to, actively infected with, or recovered from COVID-19. The sample metadata nearly always contained a de-identified subject ID, COVID-19 status, age in years and sex. The samples were drawn from two sources: the first 160 participants of the ongoing ImmuneRACE study, and fewer than 1,500 subjects contributed by 6 global collaborators. The material from the prospective study consisted of cDNA or gDNA derived from T cells, B-cell-depleted T cells, or PBMCs. The research as a whole found: How much clinical and demographic metadata was included differed by source and by participant, and the metadata was provided uncurated.

This clone was seen only once. The antigen it recognizes is unknown. No much larger clone exists at a distance of one base, and base qualities are not known. The immunoSEQ Assay, a bias-controlled multiplex PCR, was used to amplify TCRbeta CDR3 regions from genomic DNA. In the source study's methods: The number of nucleated cells in each sample was estimated from the amplification of reference gene primers within the assay. Sequence reads were collapsed and filtered to measure the absolute abundance of every unique TCRbeta CDR3 rearrangement. For each sample, productive Simpson clonality was calculated by taking the square root of Simpson's diversity index across productive rearrangements. Not all clones reach the TCRdb copy of this immuneACCESS table, which keeps in-frame sequences only. Checked studies attribute under half of the gap to unresolved V genes and leave the rest unexplained. Clonal size and the V and J genes are those of that table, whereas D and trimming came from the DNA. The sample table contains about 310,000 clones; only one count was recorded for over 75% of them. The biggest ten clones account for 1% of the sample.

CDR1 SGHNT and CDR2 YYREEE were looked up in the germline V gene (reference sequence). V loses 7 bases of germline sequence and J loses 11 bases, and the interval between the two ends is 25 bases. From its cysteine to its phenylalanine, the CDR3 spans 15 amino acids. This entry keeps only the CDR3 DNA: 45 bases, framed from base 1. Each collaborating institution followed its own protocols to collect whole blood in K2EDTA tubes. For TCRbeta analysis, collaborators shipped samples as frozen whole blood, isolated PBMCs, or DNA extracted from either of those sample types. Sequences were obtained from peripheral blood. This clonotype was obtained from a man aged 50 to 59 with active or convalescent COVID-19. The chain uses TRBV5-4 and TRBJ2-1; matching of 5 bases hints at TRBD2 as the D gene. Here the CDR3 is given as CASVDPSTPHGKQFF. The DNA reads TGTGCCAGCGTCGACCCCAGCACGCCCCACGGGAAGCAGTTCTTC.